These 27 T cell receptor beta chains came from one sample sequenced in a study of CD8+CD57+ T cells in acquired aplastic anemia. Genomic DNA constituted the template upon which TCR beta VDJ and CDR3 profiling was performed. One entry per CDR3 protein, called by TCRdb with MiXCR from the reads. This table holds 270,000 or so distinct CDR3 sequences, 82% found once. The sequenced patients had an expansion of CD8+CD57+ cells seen by flow cytometry. The sequencing input was sorted CD4+, CD8+, or CD8+CD57+ T cells (not recorded which) from PBMCs. The receptors were gathered from a human donor with aplastic anemia.

The V gene is TRBV7-8, the J gene TRBJ2-1; no clear D. Germline CDR1 reads SGHVS; CDR2 reads FQNEAQ. The CDR3 is 16 amino acids. Trimming stripped 0 bases from V and 8 bases from J, with 17 bases between. In DNA, the CDR3 is TGTGCCAGCAGCTTAGCGGGCGGAAACGATCCGCATGAGCAGTTCTTC. Its protein product is CASSLAGGNDPHEQFF.

The chain has TRBV7-2 and TRBJ1-1, with a tentative D call TRBD1 (6 bases). This CDR3 comprises 15 residues. CDR1 is SGHTA and CDR2 is FQGNSA in the germline V gene. V lost 1 base and J lost 2, with 11 bases in between. DNA for the CDR3: TGTGCCAGCAGCTTAGAGGGGACACGCAACACTGAAGCTTTCTTT. Protein sequence: CASSLEGTRNTEAFF.

As concerns this clonotype: Lacking the conserved final phenylalanine or tryptophan, this CDR3 likely reflects a read error. No DNA is shown, since the ends of the CDR3 on it are uncertain; the CDR3 is the one TCRdb lists. The V call is TRBV7-6, the J call TRBJ2-3; the table's D gene call, TRBD2, was not cross checked with the DNA. CDR1 and CDR2 (germline): SGHVS, FNYEAQ. The CDR3 is made up of 13 amino acids, end residues included. CDR3 loop: CASTLGRVPTGAN.

The chain uses TRBV28 and TRBJ2-1; 10 bases agree with TRBD2. V shed 7 bases, J shed 7 bases, and the junction held 7 bases outside the gene matches. The CDR3 contains 14 residues. Germline assignment: CDR1 MDHEN and CDR2 SYDVKM. CDR3 in DNA: TGTGCCAGCATCCGCAGCGGGAGGGAGAATGAGCAGTTCTTC. Protein: CASIRSGRENEQFF.

This clonotype was picked up one time. V and J are TRBV11-2 and TRBJ1-1; TRBD1 is a possible D gene (5 bases). Germline V gene lookup returns CDR1 SGHAT and CDR2 FQNNGV. This CDR3 has 13 amino acids. V lost 6 bases and J 4 bases, leaving 12 bases between the germline ends. The CDR3 nucleotides read TGTGCCAGCAGATTACACAGGACCACTGAAGCTTTCTTT. Translated, it gives CASRLHRTTEAFF.

The V call is TRBV5-6, the J call TRBJ1-1; tentatively, D is TRBD1 (5 bases). The CDR3 has 12 amino acids. Deletions cut 4 bases from V and 7 bases from J, with 11 bases between. Germline V gene lookup returns CDR1 SGHDT and CDR2 YYEEEE. CDR3 region: CASSRGGVEAFF. In DNA, the CDR3 is TGTGCCAGCAGCCGGGGCGGAGTTGAAGCTTTCTTT.

As to this clonotype: The junction does not match germline at one end; this may be a read error. The J gene is TRBJ2-1, the V gene TRBV9; D possibly matches TRBD1 or TRBD2 (6 bases each). Germline CDR1 SGDLS, CDR2 YYNGEE. This CDR3 is built from 13 residues. The CDR3 reads CASSEGGKHEQSF. CDR3 in DNA: TGTGCCAGCAGCGAAGGGGGGAAGCATGAGCAGTCCTTC.

The chain recombines TRBV19 with TRBJ1-5; D not certain. Per the germline V gene, CDR1 is LNHDA and CDR2 is SQIVND (reference sequence). The CDR3 covers 14 residues. V lost 1 base and J 9 bases, leaving 13 bases between the germline ends. CDR3 sequence (DNA): TGTGCCAGTAGTATAGGAAACTCGGCGACGCCCCAGCATTTT. Translation: CASSIGNSATPQHF.

This clonotype was counted a few times. The CDR3 carries no conserved terminal phenylalanine or tryptophan, so it likely arises from a read error. The DNA is omitted, as the CDR3 cannot be located on it reliably, and the CDR3 follows TCRdb's listing. The chain links TRBV2 to TRBJ2-6; the table's D call, TRBD1, has no DNA check behind it. CDR1 and CDR2 (germline): SNHLY, FYNNEI. The CDR3 is 16 amino acids long, termini counted. The chain's CDR3 is CASGDGGTDTQYFRTV.

Comments on this clonotype: At one of its ends the junction is not consistent with the germline gene, which may arise from a read error. This rearrangement joins TRBV7-2 to TRBJ2-5, with D perhaps TRBD1 or TRBD2 (5 bases each). This CDR3 comprises 15 residues. Looked up from germline, CDR1 is SGHTA and CDR2 is FQGNSA. CDR3 in DNA: TGTGCCTGCAGCCTACCGGGGACCTGGGGAGAGACCCAGTACTTC. Its protein product is CACSLPGTWGETQYF.

This clonotype has just a few counts. V usage is TRBV20-1 and J usage is TRBJ2-3, with D possibly being TRBD1 (10 bases). The germline gives CDR1 DFQATT, CDR2 SNEGSKA (reference sequence). The V gene lost 3 bases and the J gene lost 13 bases, with 20 bases spanning the gap. This CDR3 has 13 amino acids. The CDR3 protein is CSARNLAGQGKYF. The CDR3 region has the DNA TGCAGTGCTAGGAACCTAGCGGGACAGGGGAAGTATTTT.

As DNA, the CDR3 is TGCGCCAGCAGCTTAGGCACTGAAGCTTTAGCCCTTTCCTACGAGCAGTACGTC. Amino acid sequence: CASSLGTEALALSYEQYV. The chain carries TRBV5-1 and TRBJ2-7; no reliable D call. With 2 bases removed from V and 1 base from J, the gap between germline ends came to 22 bases. The germline V gene encodes CDR1 SGHRS and CDR2 YFSETQ. The CDR3 consists of 18 residues.

This clonotype was recorded once. This chain uses TRBV5-6 with TRBJ2-1; 13 bases agree with TRBD2. The CDR3 sequence is 14 residues long. V trimming: 7 bases; J trimming: 4 bases; junction bases outside the gene matches: 2. Germline loops: CDR1 SGHDT, CDR2 YYEEEE. CDR3 bases: TGTGCCAGCGGACTAGCGGGGGCGTACAATGAGCAGTTCTTC. It translates to CASGLAGAYNEQFF.

This chain links TRBV7-3 with TRBJ1-2; D gene ambiguous. Trimming took 8 bases from V and 10 from J, leaving 26 bases between them. In germline, CDR1 is SGHTA, CDR2 FQGTGA. CDR3 length: 15 residues. The CDR3 spells CASSREAGTVKHYTF. In DNA form, the CDR3 reads TGTGCCAGCTCACGAGAGGCGGGTACTGTGAAACACTACACCTTC. Filled out from reference TRBV7-3 and TRBJ1-2, the complete variable domain reads GAGVSQTPSNKVTEKGKYVELRCDPISGHTALYWYRQSLGQGPEFLIYFQGTGAADDSGLPNDRFFAVRPEGSVSTLKIQRTERGDSAVYLCASSREAGTVKHYTFGSGTRLTVV.

As for this clonotype: The junction departs from the called germline gene at one end, perhaps through a read error. V and J are TRBV9 and TRBJ2-3; TRBD2 is a possible D gene (5 bases). Germline V CDR1 and CDR2: SGDLS, YYNGEE. The CDR3 runs 14 residues. The CDR3 DNA is TGTGCCAGCAGCGTAGGGGGAGATACGCAGAATCTTGATTTT. Translated, it gives CASSVGGDTQNLDF.

With respect to this clonotype: The junction and the germline gene differ at one end; a read error may be behind it. The chain uses TRBV2 and TRBJ2-1; TRBD2 might be the D (6 bases). Germline V gene lookup returns CDR1 SNHLY and CDR2 FYNNEI. The CDR3 runs 15 residues. CDR3 sequence (DNA): TGTGCCAGTAGTGGGGTGGGCGGGGCCAACACTGAGGATTTCTTC. This sequence encodes CASSGVGGANTEDFF.

In regard to this clonotype: It is unclear where the CDR3 begins or ends on the DNA, so no DNA is shown, and the CDR3 is as TCRdb lists it. The chain uses TRBV7-9 and TRBJ2-3; TRBD2, the D gene given by the table, was not confirmed from the DNA. The CDR3 is 15 residues long, counting both termini. Per the germline V gene, CDR1 is SEHNR and CDR2 is FQNEAQ (reference sequence). The CDR3 loop is CASSLVPARLFFGYF.

This sequence joins TRBV11-3 and TRBJ2-1, with 10 bases identical to TRBD1. This CDR3 is built from 16 residues. The V and J ends lost 2 bases and 12 bases, in that order; junction bases with no gene match: 13. Germline assignment: CDR1 SGHNT and CDR2 YENEEA. The CDR3 coding sequence is TGTGCCAGCAGCTTACATAGGACAGGGGGGATCGATGGGCAGTTCTTC. It codes for CASSLHRTGGIDGQFF. The full variable domain, with the rest looked up from reference TRBV11-3 and TRBJ2-1, is EAGVVQSPRYKIIEKKQPVAFWCNPISGHNTLYWYLQNLGQGPELLIRYENEEAVDDSQLPKDRFSAERLKGVDSTLKIQPAELGDSAVYLCASSLHRTGGIDGQFFGPGTRLTVL.

J is TRBJ2-4 and V is TRBV7-8; possibly TRBD2 for D (5 bases). Per the germline V gene, CDR1 is SGHVS and CDR2 is FQNEAQ. Trimming shortened V by 8 bases and J by 12 bases, and 17 bases separated the two germline ends. The CDR3 sequence is 12 residues long. The CDR3 DNA is TGTGCCAGCGGAGGAGCTACGAACGATCAGTACTTC. This translates into CASGGATNDQYF.

This clonotype has more than one count but fewer than ten. This chain connects TRBV19 to TRBJ1-6, with TRBD1 matching 10 bases. Germline CDR1 is LNHDA and CDR2 is SQIVND (reference sequence). Trimming took 7 bases from V and 7 from J; bases not matched to a gene: 4. CDR3 size: 14 residues. CDR3: CASNSGQGNSPLHF. The CDR3 DNA sequence: TGTGCCAGTAACTCGGGACAGGGGAATTCACCCCTCCACTTT.

The chain links TRBV2 to TRBJ2-4; maybe TRBD2 (5 bases). With 8 bases removed from V and 7 bases from J, the gap between germline ends came to 30 bases. The CDR3 length is 18 residues. The germline V gene encodes CDR1 SNHLY and CDR2 FYNNEI. The CDR3: CASVKGAEWTEAGNIQYF. CDR3 nucleotides: TGTGCCAGCGTAAAGGGTGCGGAGTGGACTGAAGCTGGGAACATTCAGTACTTC.

On this clonotype itself: Its ends do not fully match the called genes, so a read error is possible. The genes are TRBV7-2 and TRBJ1-2, with a weak D call TRBD1 (5 bases). In germline, CDR1 is SGHTA, CDR2 FQGNSA. The CDR3 length is 15 residues. Here the CDR3 reads CASSFNPDGAYVYTF. The CDR3 nucleotides read TGTGCCAGCAGCTTTAATCCGGACGGGGCCTATGTCTACACCTTC.

The chain carries TRBV25-1 and TRBJ2-7, with D uncertain. CDR1 is MGHDK, CDR2 SYGVNS, per germline. V was shortened by 4 bases and J by 1 base, with 14 bases between the two germline ends. The CDR3 runs to 15 residues. The CDR3 reads CASSALEHPSYEQYF. The CDR3, as DNA: TGTGCCAGCAGTGCGCTAGAGCACCCATCCTACGAGCAGTACTTC.

This clonotype was observed a handful of times. This chain connects TRBV11-3 to TRBJ1-6; D unresolved. CDR3 length: 16 amino acids. Germline loops: CDR1 SGHNT, CDR2 YENEEA. The V end lost 0 bases, the J end lost 2 bases, and 8 bases lay between the germline ends. CDR3 sequence (DNA): TGTGCCAGCAGCTTAGATCTCGCAGCCTATAATTCACCCCTCCACTTT. It translates to CASSLDLAAYNSPLHF. Together with reference TRBV11-3 and TRBJ1-6, the CDR3 gives the full variable domain: EAGVVQSPRYKIIEKKQPVAFWCNPISGHNTLYWYLQNLGQGPELLIRYENEEAVDDSQLPKDRFSAERLKGVDSTLKIQPAELGDSAVYLCASSLDLAAYNSPLHFGNGTRLTVT.

This clonotype was seen a single time. V gene TRBV7-2 combines with J gene TRBJ1-2; 7 positions agree with TRBD1. The CDR3 sequence is 17 residues long. Trimming cost V 1 base and J 2 bases; bases outside gene matches: 10. Germline CDR1 is SGHTA and CDR2 is FQGNSA. The CDR3 spells CASSLEPGTEKNYGYTF. CDR3 DNA: TGTGCCAGCAGCTTAGAACCCGGGACAGAGAAAAACTATGGCTACACCTTC.

As to this clonotype: The limits of the CDR3 on the DNA are not certain, so only TCRdb's listed CDR3 is given. The chain carries TRBV7-9 and TRBJ2-5; the table's TRBD1 call for D was not verified on the DNA. The CDR3 numbers 15 amino acids, ends counted. In germline, CDR1 is SEHNR, CDR2 FQNEAQ (reference sequence). CDR3 loop: CASKLARETQYFEYF.

This clonotype was seen just once. A junction end diverges from the germline sequence, so it may reflect a read error. The gene calls are TRBV7-2 and TRBJ2-3; perhaps TRBD2 as D (6 bases). Germline-derived CDR1 and CDR2 are SGHTA and FQGNSA. The CDR3 sequence is 14 residues long. CDR3 sequence (DNA): TGTGCCAGCAGCCTGGCGGAGGGCCGCGATACGCAACACTTT. This translates into CASSLAEGRDTQHF.